This TCR beta chain was found in a study of T-cell reconstitution after alpha-beta-depleted transplantation in children (dated by TCRdb to the mid-2010s). For the study in its entirety: T-cell immune reconstitution after TCRalphabeta/CD19-depleted allogeneic hematopoietic cell transplantation in children was quantitatively tracked in the study by means of TCR repertoire profiling. Findings and caveats that apply to the study as a whole: In some patients, high TCRbeta diversity at day 60 was attributed to recipient T cells and intrathymic progenitors that had survived conditioning. Hyperexpanded clone frequencies declined over subsequent months; after one year, T-cell counts and TCRbeta diversity were mostly attributed to newly produced T cells. Apparently early alphabetaT-cell count recovery about two months after transplant reportedly relied on only several hundred rapidly expanded clones derived from non-depleted graft cells.

In its sample, this clonotype was seen a few times. What this receptor recognizes is not known. Per-base quality was not reported, and no clone a single base away is much larger than it. In light of the paper, this sample's treatment or condition label describes: allogeneic hematopoietic cell transplantation with graft depleted of TCRalphabeta T cells and CD19 B cells. Transplant recipients were children who received TCRalphabeta/CD19-depleted allogeneic hematopoietic cell grafts. CDR3 length: 13 amino acids, cysteine to phenylalanine. The read is trimmed to its CDR3 DNA, 39 bases read in frame from base 1. V sheds 4 bases and J sheds 7 bases, leaving 12 bases between their ends. Sequences SGHRS (CDR1) and YFSETQ (CDR2) are obtained from the germline V gene. Preparation of the library involved PCR. Data came from an Illumina HiSeq 2500. Molecular barcoding was employed in the preparation of TCR libraries, with unique molecular identifiers being used to normalize TCRbeta repertoire quantification. The public reads were run again by TCRdb, first through fastp at Q25 and then through MiXCR, and only productive beta chains were kept. One record per CDR3 amino acid sequence lists the most common genes and DNA. This sample gives 580,000 or so distinct CDR3 sequences in total; more than 20% of them show up just once. The ten largest clonotypes hold 13% to 15% of the sample.

This clonotype was sampled from a boy under two years old who had a stem cell transplant for acute myeloid leukemia, so the T cells may come from the graft donor. The rearrangement combines TRBV5-1 with TRBJ2-1, and perhaps TRBD2 as D gene, on 6 matching bases. The material sequenced was PBMCs, mostly from graft donor cells, taken 360 days after TCRalphabeta/CD19-depleted stem cell transplant. At the DNA level, the sequence is TGCGCCAGCAGCCCCGGGGGTTGGAATGAGCAGTTCTTC. It specifies CASSPGGWNEQFF. Beyond the CDR3, the reference TRBV5-1 and TRBJ2-1 genes provide the residues; the full variable domain reads: KAGVTQTPRYLIKTRGQQVTLSCSPISGHRSVSWYQQTPGQGLQFLFEYFSETQRNKGNFPGRFSGRQFSNSRSEMNVSTLELGDSALYLCASSPGGWNEQFFGPGTRLTVL.